This entry lists 14 T cell receptor beta chains sequenced from one sample in a study of cytomegalovirus exposure and HLA in healthy donors. Profiling relied on immunoSEQ multiplex PCR, and the TCRdb table lists in-frame clones only, not all of them. The table lists roughly 63,000 clones, roughly 90% of them singletons. Sequenced: PBMCs. Source of these receptors: a woman between 18 and 30 years old in good health and CMV-seronegative.

The chain employs TRBV5-1 and TRBJ2-3; a possible D gene is TRBD2 (6 bases). The CDR3 is 15 amino acids. The germline V gene encodes CDR1 SGHRS and CDR2 YFSETQ. V was shortened by 4 bases and J by 2 bases, with 14 bases between the two germline ends. DNA of the CDR3: TGCGCCAGCAGCATCTCGACTAGTTTCACAGATACGCAGTATTTT. It specifies CASSISTSFTDTQYF.

The gene calls are TRBV6-5 and TRBJ2-1; D is undetermined. The CDR3 covers 11 residues. Trimming cost V 5 bases and J 4 bases, with 3 bases left between them. Germline-derived CDR1 and CDR2 are MNHEY and SVGAGI. The chain's CDR3 is CASSVYNEQFF. Written as DNA, the CDR3 is TGTGCCAGCAGTGTATACAATGAGCAGTTCTTC.

V usage is TRBV25-1 and J usage is TRBJ2-7; 11 bases map to TRBD2. V lost 3 bases and J lost 3; bases outside the gene matches: 4. Germline lookup yields CDR1 MGHDK and CDR2 SYGVNS. The CDR3 has 15 amino acids. The CDR3 DNA sequence: TGTGCCAGCAGTGACCCCGGGACTAGCGGCTACGAGCAGTACTTC. This sequence encodes CASSDPGTSGYEQYF.

The chain uses TRBV6-1 and TRBJ2-1, with 11 bases that match TRBD1. Germline V CDR1 and CDR2: MNHNS, SASEGT. The junction had 4 bases not matched to a gene; V was cut back by 5 bases and J by 4 bases. There are 15 residues in the CDR3. CDR3 in amino acids: CASSKGTGGYNEQFF. CDR3 bases: TGTGCCAGCAGTAAAGGGACAGGGGGTTACAATGAGCAGTTCTTC.

This chain links TRBV6-4 with TRBJ1-1; 7 nucleotides agree with TRBD1. Germline loops: CDR1 MRHNA, CDR2 SNTAGT. This CDR3 spans 13 amino acids. The J segment lost 3 bases and the V segment lost 7 bases, leaving 5 bases of the junction unmatched. CDR3 sequence: CASKSDRYTEAFF. Here the CDR3 DNA reads TGTGCCAGCAAATCGGACAGGTACACTGAAGCTTTCTTT.

The chain has TRBV7-2 and TRBJ2-7; TRBD2 matches at 8 bases. The V segment lost 1 base and the J segment 1 base; nucleotides outside the gene matches: 3. The CDR3 sequence is 15 residues long. Per the germline V gene, CDR1 is SGHTA and CDR2 is FQGNSA. Here the CDR3 DNA reads TGTGCCAGCAGCTTAGAAACTAGCGGATCCTACGAGCAGTACTTC. Amino acids: CASSLETSGSYEQYF.

This chain links TRBV10-3 with TRBJ1-1; D gene ambiguous. Per the germline V gene, CDR1 is ENHRY and CDR2 is SYGVKD. V lost 2 bases and J lost 1, with 5 bases in between. This CDR3 is built from 13 residues. Written as DNA, the CDR3 is TGTGCCATCAGTGAGGAGGGGAACACTGAAGCTTTCTTT. Translation gives CAISEEGNTEAFF.

This rearrangement joins TRBV28 to TRBJ2-2; 13 bases line up with TRBD2. The germline CDR1 and CDR2 sequences are MDHEN and SYDVKM. This CDR3 comprises 16 residues. J lost 6 bases, V lost 2 bases, and 3 bases had no gene match. As DNA, the CDR3 is TGTGCCAGCAGTTTACTGACTAGCGGGGGGTCCGGGGAGCTGTTTTTT. Its protein is CASSLLTSGGSGELFF.

This chain joins TRBV28 and TRBJ2-1, with 9 bases that match TRBD2. The CDR3 runs 14 residues. The germline CDR1 and CDR2 sequences are MDHEN and SYDVKM. V was pared by 8 bases and J by 4 bases, with 6 bases of the junction left unmatched. The CDR3 here is CASGPSGNYNEQFF. The DNA for the CDR3 is TGTGCCAGCGGGCCTAGCGGGAATTACAATGAGCAGTTCTTC. Complete variable domain (other parts from reference TRBV28 and TRBJ2-1): DVKVTQSSRYLVKRTGEKVFLECVQDMDHENMFWYRQDPGLGLRLIYFSYDVKMKEKGDIPEGYSVSREKKERFSLILESASTNQTSMYLCASGPSGNYNEQFFGPGTRLTVL.

V and J are TRBV19 and TRBJ1-1; D perhaps matches TRBD1 (6 bases). V gave up 5 bases and J gave up 3 bases, with 16 bases separating them. Germline CDR1 and CDR2: LNHDA and SQIVND (reference sequence). The CDR3 totals 15 residues. The CDR3 loop is CASSSTGQGYTEAFF. CDR3 nucleotide sequence: TGTGCCAGTAGTTCTACGGGGCAGGGGTACACTGAAGCTTTCTTT.

This sequence joins TRBV5-5 and TRBJ2-7, with TRBD1 as a possible D gene (6 bases). Germline CDR1 and CDR2: SGHKS and YYEKEE (reference sequence). The CDR3 has 14 amino acids. V was clipped by 1 base and J by 4 bases, with 12 bases between them. CDR3 in DNA: TGTGCCAGCAGCTTGCGGCAGGGGATTTACGAGCAGTACTTC. This encodes CASSLRQGIYEQYF. The full variable domain, rest sourced from reference TRBV5-5 and TRBJ2-7, is DAGVTQSPTHLIKTRGQQVTLRCSPISGHKSVSWYQQVLGQGPQFIFQYYEKEERGRGNFPDRFSARQFPNYSSELNVNALLLGDSALYLCASSLRQGIYEQYFGPGTRLTVT.

J is TRBJ2-7 and V is TRBV6-5; 7 bases are shared with TRBD1. Germline V gene lookup returns CDR1 MNHEY and CDR2 SVGAGI. The CDR3 runs to 14 residues. The V segment lost 4 bases and the J segment 3 bases; nucleotides outside the gene matches: 6. The DNA of the CDR3 is TGTGCCAGCAGTTTCCTGACAGGGAGCTACGAGCAGTACTTC. Encoded protein: CASSFLTGSYEQYF.

This chain joins TRBV19 and TRBJ2-1; D uncertain. Trimming left V 6 bases short and J 0 bases short, with 15 bases between. Germline V gene data show CDR1 as LNHDA and CDR2 as SQIVND (reference sequence). The CDR3 runs to 16 residues. CDR3 in amino acids: CASRLYSDLSYNEQFF. The CDR3 region has the DNA TGTGCCAGTAGGTTATACTCCGATCTCTCCTACAATGAGCAGTTCTTC.

The chain couples TRBV6-1 to TRBJ2-2, with a tentative D call TRBD2 (5 bases). The CDR3 is 15 residues long. V shed 6 bases and J shed 3 bases, with 14 bases lying between them. The germline V gene has CDR1 MNHNS and CDR2 SASEGT. This CDR3 reads CASSPGGIYTGELFF. In DNA form, the CDR3 reads TGTGCCAGCAGCCCTGGAGGAATATACACCGGGGAGCTGTTTTTT.